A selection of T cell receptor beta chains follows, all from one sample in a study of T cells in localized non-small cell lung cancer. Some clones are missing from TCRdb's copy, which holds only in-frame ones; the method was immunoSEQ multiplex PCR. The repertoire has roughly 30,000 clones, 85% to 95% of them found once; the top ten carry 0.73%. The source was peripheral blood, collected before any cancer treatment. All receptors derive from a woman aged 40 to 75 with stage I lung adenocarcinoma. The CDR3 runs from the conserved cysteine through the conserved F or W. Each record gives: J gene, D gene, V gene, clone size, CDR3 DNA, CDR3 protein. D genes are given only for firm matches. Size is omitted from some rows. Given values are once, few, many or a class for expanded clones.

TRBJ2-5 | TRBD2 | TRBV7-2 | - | TGTGCCAGCAGCCCCCTGGCGGGGGGGGACCAGGGGCAGTACTTC | CASSPLAGGDQGQYF
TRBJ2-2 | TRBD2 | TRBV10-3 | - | TGTGCCATCAGTGTGAGCGGGAGGGCGTATACCGGGGAGCTGTTTTTT | CAISVSGRAYTGELFF
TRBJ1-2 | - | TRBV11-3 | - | TGTGCCAGCAGCTTAGAGGGTCGGGGTTCGGACTATGGCTACACCTTC | CASSLEGRGSDYGYTF
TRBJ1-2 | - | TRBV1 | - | TGCACCAGCAGCCCGGGGGGGGTGCGCGGCTACACCTTC | CTSSPGGVRGYTF
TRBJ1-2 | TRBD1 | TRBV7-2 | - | TGTGCCACCTCAAGGGGGGACAGCGTCTTCCCCGAGTATGGCTACACCTTC | CATSRGDSVFPEYGYTF
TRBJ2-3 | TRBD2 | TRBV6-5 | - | TGTGCCAGCAGTTCTCCTAGCGGGGGGGCCTCCCATACGCAGTATTTT | CASSSPSGGASHTQYF
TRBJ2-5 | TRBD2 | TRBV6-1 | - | TGTGCCAGCAGTGCCCAGCCTAGCGGGAGGTACGAGACCCAGTACTTC | CASSAQPSGRYETQYF
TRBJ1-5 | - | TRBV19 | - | TGTGCCAGTGGAACAGCCCGCAATCAGCCCCAGCATTTT | CASGTARNQPQHF
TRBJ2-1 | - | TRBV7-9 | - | TGTGCCAGCAGCCGCGAGGACACCTACAATGAGCAGTTCTTC | CASSREDTYNEQFF
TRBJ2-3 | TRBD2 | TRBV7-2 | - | TGTGCCAGCAGCTTAGGCGGGACTAGCGACTACACAGATACGCAGTATTTT | CASSLGGTSDYTDTQYF
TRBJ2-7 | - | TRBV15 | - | TGTGCCACCAGCAGAGGAGGCGGGGACTCCTACGAGCAGTACTTC | CATSRGGGDSYEQYF
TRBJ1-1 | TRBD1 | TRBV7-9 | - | TGTGCCAGCAGCCGCCCGACCAGGGGGAGTGCTGAAGCTTTCTTT | CASSRPTRGSAEAFF
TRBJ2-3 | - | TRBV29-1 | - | TGCAGCGTTGAGGTTGGGGGCCTAGATACGCAGTATTTT | CSVEVGGLDTQYF
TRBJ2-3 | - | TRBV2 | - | TGTGCCAGCAGTGAAGCAATCACAGATACGCAGTATTTT | CASSEAITDTQYF
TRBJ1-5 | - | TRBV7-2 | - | TGTGCCAGCAGCCCCCACAGGGAGGGTCAGCCCCAGCATTTT | CASSPHREGQPQHF
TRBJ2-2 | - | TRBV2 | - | TGTGCCAGCAGTGCGGCTGGGACCGGGGAGCTGTTTTTT | CASSAAGTGELFF
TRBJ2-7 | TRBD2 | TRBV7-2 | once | TGTGCCAGCAGCTCCCGAATAGCGGGAGTTGTCGAGCAGTACTTC | CASSSRIAGVVEQYF
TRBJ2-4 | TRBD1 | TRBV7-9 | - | TGTGCCAGCAGGGGTACCGGGACAGGGGACGTAGCCAAAAACATTCAGTACTTC | CASRGTGTGDVAKNIQYF
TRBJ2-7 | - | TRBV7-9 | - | TGTGCCAGCAGCTTAGCGGGAGCAGCCCCCCGATCCTACGAGCAGTACTTC | CASSLAGAAPRSYEQYF
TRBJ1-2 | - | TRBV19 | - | TGTGCCAGTAGTATCCCCCGCCAGGCTAACTATGGCTACACCTTC | CASSIPRQANYGYTF
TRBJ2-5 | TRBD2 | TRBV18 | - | TGTGCCAGCTCACCACCGGGCGGGGGTAAGAAGACCCAGTACTTC | CASSPPGGGKKTQYF
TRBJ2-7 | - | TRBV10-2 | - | TGCGCCAGCAGGGGCTGGGACGGCGGATACGAGCAGTACTTC | CASRGWDGGYEQYF
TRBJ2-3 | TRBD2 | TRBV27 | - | TGTGCCAGCAGTCCCATGGGATCTAGCGGCAGCACAGATACGCAGTATTTT | CASSPMGSSGSTDTQYF
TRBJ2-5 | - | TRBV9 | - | TGTGCCAGCAGCGTAGATTCTGGGGAGACCCAGTACTTC | CASSVDSGETQYF
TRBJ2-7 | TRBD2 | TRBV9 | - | TGTGCCAGCAGCGTGACCGGGACTAACTCCTACGAGCAGTACTTC | CASSVTGTNSYEQYF
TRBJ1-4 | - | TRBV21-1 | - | TGTGCCAGCAGGGTAGGGGCGACTAATGAAAAACTGTTTTTT | CASRVGATNEKLFF
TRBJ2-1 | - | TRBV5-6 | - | TGTGCCAGCAGCTTGGCAGGGATCAATGAGCAGTTCTTC | CASSLAGINEQFF
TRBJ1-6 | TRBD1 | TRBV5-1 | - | TGCGCCAGCAGCTTGTTCAGGGGGGATTCACCCCTCCACTTT | CASSLFRGDSPLHF
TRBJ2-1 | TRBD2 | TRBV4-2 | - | TGTGCCAGCAGCCTTCTCCCGGGACTAGCGGGGGGTGGTGAGCAGTTCTTC | CASSLLPGLAGGGEQFF
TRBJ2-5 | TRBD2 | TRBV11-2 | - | TGTGCCAGCAGCAAGCGACTAGCGGGGACGGAGACCCAGTACTTC | CASSKRLAGTETQYF
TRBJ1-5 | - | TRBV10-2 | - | TGCGCCAGCAGTGAGGGGGGAAGCAATCAGCCCCAGCATTTT | CASSEGGSNQPQHF
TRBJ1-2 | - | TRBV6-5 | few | TGTGCCAGCAGTTACGGGGAGTCCGATGGCTACACCTTC | CASSYGESDGYTF
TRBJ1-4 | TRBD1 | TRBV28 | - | TGTGCCAGCAGTTATCCGGGACAGGGGCCAACTAATGAAAAACTGTTTTTT | CASSYPGQGPTNEKLFF
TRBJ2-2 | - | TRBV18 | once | TGTGCCAGCTCGGAACACATAAGAACCGGGGAGCTGTTTTTT | CASSEHIRTGELFF
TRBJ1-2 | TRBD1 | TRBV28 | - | TGTGCCAGCAGCCCTGGTACAGGGTCAGGGGGCTATGGCTACACCTTC | CASSPGTGSGGYGYTF
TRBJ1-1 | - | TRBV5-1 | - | TGCGCCAGCAGCTTTCCAGGGAGCACTGAAGCTTTCTTT | CASSFPGSTEAFF
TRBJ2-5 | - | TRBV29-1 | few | TGCAGCGTCATTCGGGGGCGCGTTCGAGAGACCCAGTACTTC | CSVIRGRVRETQYF
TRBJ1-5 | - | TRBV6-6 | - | TGTGCCAGCAGTTACGATTCGGAGCCCCAGCATTTT | CASSYDSEPQHF
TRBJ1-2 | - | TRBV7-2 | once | TGTGCCAGCAGCCGTTCCAGGAACTATGGCTACACCTTC | CASSRSRNYGYTF
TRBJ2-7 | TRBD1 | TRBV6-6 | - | TGTGCCAGCAGTTACACCGGGACAGCTTACGAGCAGTACTTC | CASSYTGTAYEQYF
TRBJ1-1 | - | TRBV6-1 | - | TGTGCCAGCAGGCCAGCGGTACTGCGCACTGAAGCTTTCTTT | CASRPAVLRTEAFF
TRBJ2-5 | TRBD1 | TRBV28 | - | TGTGCCAGCATACGACAGGGGCCCGGAGAGACCCAGTACTTC | CASIRQGPGETQYF
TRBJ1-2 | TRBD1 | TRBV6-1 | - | TGTGCCAGCCGGTTCGGGACAGGGCTGGGCTATGGCTACACCTTC | CASRFGTGLGYGYTF